Here is one T cell receptor beta chain with its context. The data were taken from a study of T-cell reconstitution after alpha-beta-depleted transplantation in children. It was with unique molecular identifiers that the TCRbeta library was prepared. TCRdb re-derived calls from the PCR reads in MiXCR, one entry per CDR3 protein. The sample shows under 750,000 distinct CDR3 sequences, 23% of them seen only once. This receptor was obtained from a boy under two years old who had a stem cell transplant for acute myeloid leukemia, so the T cells may come from the graft donor. This sample comprised PBMCs, mostly from graft donor cells, obtained 360 days after TCRalphabeta/CD19-depleted stem cell transplant.

Written as DNA, the CDR3 is TGTGCCAGCAGCTTACGGGAGGGGAGCAATCAGCCCCAGCATTTT. Translation gives CASSLREGSNQPQHF. The genes are TRBV11-3 and TRBJ1-5; D is perhaps TRBD1 (5 bases). The CDR3 runs to 15 residues. The germline CDR1 and CDR2 sequences are SGHNT and YENEEA. V was trimmed by 2 bases and J by 1 base, leaving 9 bases between them.